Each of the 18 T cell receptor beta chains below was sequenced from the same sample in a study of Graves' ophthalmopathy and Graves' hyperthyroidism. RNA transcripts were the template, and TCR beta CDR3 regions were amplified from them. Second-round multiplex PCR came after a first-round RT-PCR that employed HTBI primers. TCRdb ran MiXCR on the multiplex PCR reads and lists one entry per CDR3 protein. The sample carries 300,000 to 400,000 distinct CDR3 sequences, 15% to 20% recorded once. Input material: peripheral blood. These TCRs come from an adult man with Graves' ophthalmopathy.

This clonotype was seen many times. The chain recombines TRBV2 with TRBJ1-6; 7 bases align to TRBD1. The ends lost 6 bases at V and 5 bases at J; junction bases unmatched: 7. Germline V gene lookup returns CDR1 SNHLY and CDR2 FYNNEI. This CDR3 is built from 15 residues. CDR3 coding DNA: TGTGCCAGCAGCCGAGCCGGGACAGATAATTCACCCCTCCACTTT. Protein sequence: CASSRAGTDNSPLHF.

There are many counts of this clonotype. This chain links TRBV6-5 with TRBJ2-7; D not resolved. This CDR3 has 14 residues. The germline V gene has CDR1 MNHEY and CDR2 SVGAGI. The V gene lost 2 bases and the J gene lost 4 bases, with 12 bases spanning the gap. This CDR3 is CASSYGGEIYEQYF. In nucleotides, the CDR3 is TGTGCCAGCAGTTACGGCGGAGAGATTTACGAGCAGTACTTC.

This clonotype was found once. CDR3 sequence reads: CASSSISGSRETQYF. DNA of the CDR3: TGTGCCAGCAGTTCAATCTCCGGGAGTAGGGAGACCCAGTACTTC. The rearrangement links TRBV27 to TRBJ2-5; TRBD2 is a possible D gene (6 bases). The germline gives CDR1 MNHEY, CDR2 SMNVEV (reference sequence). This CDR3 comprises 15 residues. V was cut by 4 bases and J by 5 bases, with 17 bases left in between.

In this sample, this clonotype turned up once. In DNA, the CDR3 is TGTGCTAGTGGTTTAAGAAGGAGCACTGAAGCTTTCTTT. It is translated as CASGLRRSTEAFF. The chain is built from TRBV12-5 and TRBJ1-1; no clear D gene. Trimming removed 3 bases from V and 4 bases from J, with 9 bases in between. The CDR3 length is 13 residues. CDR1 and CDR2 (germline): LGHNT, FRNRAP.

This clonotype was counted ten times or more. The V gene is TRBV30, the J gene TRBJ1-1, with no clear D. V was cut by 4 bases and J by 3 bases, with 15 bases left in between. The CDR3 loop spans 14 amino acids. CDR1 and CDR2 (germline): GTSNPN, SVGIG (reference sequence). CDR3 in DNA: TGTGCCTGGAAATTGACGCAGGCCTACACTGAAGCTTTCTTT. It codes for CAWKLTQAYTEAFF.

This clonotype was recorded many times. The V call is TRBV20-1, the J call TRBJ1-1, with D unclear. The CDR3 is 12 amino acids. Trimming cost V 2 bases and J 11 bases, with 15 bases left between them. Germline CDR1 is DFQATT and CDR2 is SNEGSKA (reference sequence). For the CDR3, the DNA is TGCAGTGCTAGATACGGGGAAGTAGGGGCTTTCTTT. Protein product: CSARYGEVGAFF.

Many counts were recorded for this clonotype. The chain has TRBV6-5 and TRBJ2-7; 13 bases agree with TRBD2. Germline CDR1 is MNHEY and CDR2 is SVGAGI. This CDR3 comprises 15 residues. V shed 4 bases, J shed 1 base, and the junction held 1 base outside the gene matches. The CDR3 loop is CASSSTSGRSYEQYF. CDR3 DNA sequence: TGTGCCAGCAGTTCGACTAGCGGGAGGTCCTACGAGCAGTACTTC.

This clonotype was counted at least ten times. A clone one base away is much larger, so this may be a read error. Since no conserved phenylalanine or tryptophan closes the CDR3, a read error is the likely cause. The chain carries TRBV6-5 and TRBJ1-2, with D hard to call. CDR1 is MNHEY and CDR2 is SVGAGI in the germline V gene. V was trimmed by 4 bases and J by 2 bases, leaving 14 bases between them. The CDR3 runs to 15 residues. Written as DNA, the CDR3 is TGTGCCAGCAGTTTTCCCACGGGCCGCAACTATGGCTACACCCTC. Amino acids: CASSFPTGRNYGYTL.

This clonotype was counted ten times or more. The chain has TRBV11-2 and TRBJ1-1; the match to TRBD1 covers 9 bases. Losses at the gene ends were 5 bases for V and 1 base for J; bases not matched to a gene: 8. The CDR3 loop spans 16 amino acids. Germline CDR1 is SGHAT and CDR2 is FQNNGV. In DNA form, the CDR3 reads TGTGCCAGCAGCCCCGGGACAGGGAAAGGGAACACTGAAGCTTTCTTT. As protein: CASSPGTGKGNTEAFF.

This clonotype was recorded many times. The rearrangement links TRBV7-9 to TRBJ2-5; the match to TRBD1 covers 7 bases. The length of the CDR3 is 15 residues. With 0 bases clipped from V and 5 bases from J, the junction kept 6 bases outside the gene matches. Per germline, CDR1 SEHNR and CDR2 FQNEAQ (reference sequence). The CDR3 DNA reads TGTGCCAGCAGCTTAGCTACGACAGGGCGGGAGACCCAGTACTTC. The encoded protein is CASSLATTGRETQYF.

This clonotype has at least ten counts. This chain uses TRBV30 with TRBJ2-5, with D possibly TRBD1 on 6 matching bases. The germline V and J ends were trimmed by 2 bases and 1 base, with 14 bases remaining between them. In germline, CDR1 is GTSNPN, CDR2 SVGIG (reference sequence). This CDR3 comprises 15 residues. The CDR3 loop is CAWSRWDTLQETQYF. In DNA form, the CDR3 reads TGTGCCTGGAGTAGATGGGACACACTCCAAGAGACCCAGTACTTC. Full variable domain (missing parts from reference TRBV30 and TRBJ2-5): SQTIHQWPATLVQPVGSPLSLECTVEGTSNPNLYWYRQAAGRGLQLLFYSVGIGQISSEVPQNLSASRPQDRQFILSSKKLLLSDSGFYLCAWSRWDTLQETQYFGPGTRLLVL.

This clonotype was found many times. The CDR3 DNA follows: TGTGCCAGCAGTCCGACAGACTTCTATGGCTACACCTTC. Amino acids: CASSPTDFYGYTF. The chain is built from TRBV28 and TRBJ1-2; TRBD1 is a possible D gene (5 bases). V lost 5 bases and J lost 4, with 11 bases in between. CDR3 length: 13 residues. Germline V lookup: CDR1 MDHEN, CDR2 SYDVKM.

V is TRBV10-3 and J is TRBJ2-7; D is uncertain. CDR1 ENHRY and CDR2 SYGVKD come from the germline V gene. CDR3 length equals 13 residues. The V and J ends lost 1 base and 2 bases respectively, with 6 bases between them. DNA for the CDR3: TGTGCCATCAGTGAGTTCACCACCTACGAGCAGTACTTC. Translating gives CAISEFTTYEQYF.

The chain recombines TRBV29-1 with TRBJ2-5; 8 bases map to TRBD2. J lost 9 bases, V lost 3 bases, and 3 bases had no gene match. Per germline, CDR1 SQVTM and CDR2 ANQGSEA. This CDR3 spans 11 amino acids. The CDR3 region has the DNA TGCAGCGTTGATAGCGGGACGGCCCAGTACTTC. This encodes CSVDSGTAQYF.

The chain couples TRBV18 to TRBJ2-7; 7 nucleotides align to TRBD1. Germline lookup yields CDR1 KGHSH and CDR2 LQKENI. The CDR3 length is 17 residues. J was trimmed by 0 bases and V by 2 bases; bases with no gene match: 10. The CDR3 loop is CASSPSKGTAHSYEQYF. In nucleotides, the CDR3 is TGTGCCAGCTCACCATCAAAAGGGACAGCTCACTCCTACGAGCAGTACTTC.

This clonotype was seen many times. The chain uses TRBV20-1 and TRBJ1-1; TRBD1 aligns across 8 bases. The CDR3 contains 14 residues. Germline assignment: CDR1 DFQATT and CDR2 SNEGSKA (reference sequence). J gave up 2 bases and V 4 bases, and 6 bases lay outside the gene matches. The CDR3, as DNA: TGCAGTGCTACCCCAGGGGGCTTAAACACTGAAGCTTTCTTT. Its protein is CSATPGGLNTEAFF.

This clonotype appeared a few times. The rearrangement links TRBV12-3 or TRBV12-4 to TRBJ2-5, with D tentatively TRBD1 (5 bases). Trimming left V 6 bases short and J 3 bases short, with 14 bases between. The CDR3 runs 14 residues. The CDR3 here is CASRPTQGEETQYF. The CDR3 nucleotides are TGTGCCAGCAGACCAACCCAAGGGGAAGAGACCCAGTACTTC.

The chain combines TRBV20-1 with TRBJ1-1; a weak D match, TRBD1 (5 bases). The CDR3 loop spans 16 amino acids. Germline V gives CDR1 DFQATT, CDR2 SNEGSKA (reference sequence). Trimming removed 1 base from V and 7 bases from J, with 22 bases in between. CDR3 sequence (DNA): TGCAGTGCTAGAGGAGGCAGGGCAGGGTGGGGTGTTGAAGCTTTCTTT. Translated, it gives CSARGGRAGWGVEAFF.